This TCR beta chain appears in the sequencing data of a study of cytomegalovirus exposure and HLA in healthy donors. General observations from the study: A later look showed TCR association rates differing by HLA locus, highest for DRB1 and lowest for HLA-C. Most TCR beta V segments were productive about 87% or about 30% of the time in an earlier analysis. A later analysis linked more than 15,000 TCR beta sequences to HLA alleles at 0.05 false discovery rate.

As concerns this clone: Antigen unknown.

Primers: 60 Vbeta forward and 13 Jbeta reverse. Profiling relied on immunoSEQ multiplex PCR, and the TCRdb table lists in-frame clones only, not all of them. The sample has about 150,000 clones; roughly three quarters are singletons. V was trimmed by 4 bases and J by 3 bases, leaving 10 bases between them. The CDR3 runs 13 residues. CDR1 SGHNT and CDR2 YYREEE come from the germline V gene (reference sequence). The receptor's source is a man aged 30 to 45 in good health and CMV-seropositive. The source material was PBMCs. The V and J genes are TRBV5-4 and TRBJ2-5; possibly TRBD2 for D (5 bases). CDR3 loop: CASSPGDEETQYF. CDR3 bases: TGTGCCAGCAGCCCCGGGGATGAAGAGACCCAGTACTTC.